This TCR beta chain was identified during a study of T-cell reconstitution after alpha-beta-depleted transplantation in children. Findings of the study overall: High day-60 TCRbeta diversity in some patients came from surviving recipient T cells and thymic progenitors. Expanded graft clones numbering several hundred reportedly gave rise to alpha-beta T cells about two months after transplant.

A word on this clonotype: Its target is unknown.

A TCRbeta library incorporating unique molecular identifiers was prepared. Each CDR3 protein gets one entry after TCRdb re-called the PCR reads with MiXCR. This sample has 300,000 to 400,000 distinct CDR3 sequences, with 20% to 30% found just once. The sequenced sample was PBMCs, mostly from graft donor cells, obtained 180 days after TCRalphabeta/CD19-depleted stem cell transplant. The sequence was collected from a male patient aged 5 to 17 who had a stem cell transplant for acute lymphoblastic leukemia, so the T cells may come from the graft donor.

CDR3 sequence: CASSLDYAGSYNEQFF. The CDR3 DNA reads as TGCGCCAGCAGCTTAGACTACGCGGGATCCTACAATGAGCAGTTCTTC. The J gene is TRBJ2-1, the V gene TRBV5-1; tentative D call: TRBD2 (6 bases). Trimming removed 2 bases from V and 1 base from J, with 13 bases in between. Germline CDR1 and CDR2: SGHRS and YFSETQ. This CDR3 contains 16 residues.